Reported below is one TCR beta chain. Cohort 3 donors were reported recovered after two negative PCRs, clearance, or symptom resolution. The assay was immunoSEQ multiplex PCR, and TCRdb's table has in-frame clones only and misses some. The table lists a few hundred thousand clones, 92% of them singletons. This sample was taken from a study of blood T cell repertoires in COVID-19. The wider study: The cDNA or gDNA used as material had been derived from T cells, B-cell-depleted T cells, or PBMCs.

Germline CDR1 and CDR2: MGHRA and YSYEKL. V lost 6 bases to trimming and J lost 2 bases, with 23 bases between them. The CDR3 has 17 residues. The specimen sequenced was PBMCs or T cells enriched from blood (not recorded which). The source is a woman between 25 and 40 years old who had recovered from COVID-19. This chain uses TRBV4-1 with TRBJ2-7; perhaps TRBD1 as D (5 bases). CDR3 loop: CASSGAPGHRVTYEQYF. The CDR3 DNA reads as TGCGCCAGCAGTGGCGCCCCTGGACACCGGGTCACCTACGAGCAGTACTTC.